This T cell receptor (beta chain) emerged from a study of T-cell reconstitution after alpha-beta-depleted transplantation in children. General study points: It was surviving recipient T cells and thymic progenitors that gave some patients high TCRbeta diversity at day 60. Reportedly, roughly two months post-transplant, alpha-beta T cells arose from several hundred expanded graft clones. T cells produced anew were the main source of T-cell counts and diversity one year after transplant.

Construction of the TCRbeta library involved unique molecular identifiers. TCRdb called the PCR reads again in MiXCR, with one record for every CDR3 protein. The top ten hold over 25% of the sample, which has roughly 420,000 distinct CDR3 sequences, 16% seen once. On this clonotype itself: Its specificity is not known.

Trimming removed 1 base from V and 0 bases from J, with 19 bases in between. Germline V lookup: CDR1 GTSNPN, CDR2 SVGIG (reference sequence). The CDR3 runs 18 residues. V gene TRBV30 combines with J gene TRBJ2-1; possibly TRBD2 for D (5 bases). Sample: PBMCs, mostly from graft donor cells, taken 360 days after TCRalphabeta/CD19-depleted stem cell transplant. This clonotype originated in a boy under two years old who had a stem cell transplant for Wiskott-Aldrich syndrome, so the T cells may come from the graft donor. CDR3 protein: CAWSAREKRSFSYNEQFF. CDR3 DNA sequence: TGTGCCTGGAGTGCCCGCGAGAAGCGGAGCTTCTCCTACAATGAGCAGTTCTTC. Combining the CDR3 with reference TRBV30 and TRBJ2-1 gives the whole variable domain SQTIHQWPATLVQPVGSPLSLECTVEGTSNPNLYWYRQAAGRGLQLLFYSVGIGQISSEVPQNLSASRPQDRQFILSSKKLLLSDSGFYLCAWSAREKRSFSYNEQFFGPGTRLTVL.